This T cell receptor (beta chain) was documented in a study of identical twins. A universal primer site came from template switching; cDNA carried unique molecular identifiers. MiXCR, run by TCRdb on the 5' RACE reads, gives a single entry per CDR3 protein. The sample records roughly 290,000 distinct CDR3 sequences, nearly 9.5% being singletons. Per the germline V gene, CDR1 is KGHDR and CDR2 is SFDVKD. There are 15 residues in the CDR3. V lost 8 bases to trimming and J lost 4 bases; unmatched junction nucleotides: 9. This same sample was also taken into another study, of yellow fever vaccine responses in identical twins.

Sequences were obtained from CD8+ T cells sorted from blood. The chain employs TRBV24-1 and TRBJ2-1; TRBD2 agrees at 8 bases. The origin of this receptor is a woman younger than 35 in good health. The CDR3 coding sequence is TGTGCCACCAATTATAGCGGGAAGTCATACAATGAGCAGTTCTTC. Amino acid sequence: CATNYSGKSYNEQFF.